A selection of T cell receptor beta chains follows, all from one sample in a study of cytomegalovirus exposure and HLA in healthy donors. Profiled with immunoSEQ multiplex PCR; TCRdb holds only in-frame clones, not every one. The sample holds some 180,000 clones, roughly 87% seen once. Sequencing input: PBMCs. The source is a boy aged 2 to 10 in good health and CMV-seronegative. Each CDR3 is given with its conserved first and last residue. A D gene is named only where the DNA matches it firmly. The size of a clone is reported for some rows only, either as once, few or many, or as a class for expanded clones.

cdr3_aa: CASSEAQGQITDTQYF
cdr3_nt: TGTGCCAGCAGTGAAGCACAGGGGCAGATCACAGATACGCAGTATTTT
clone_size: .
d_call: TRBD1
j_call: TRBJ2-3
v_call: TRBV2

cdr3_aa: CASTKGQGYGYTF
cdr3_nt: TGTGCCAGTACCAAGGGACAGGGTTATGGCTACACCTTC
clone_size: .
d_call: TRBD1
j_call: TRBJ1-2
v_call: TRBV19

cdr3_aa: CASSWTSGSNEQFF
cdr3_nt: TGTGCCAGTAGCTGGACTAGCGGGAGTAATGAGCAGTTCTTC
clone_size: .
d_call: TRBD2
j_call: TRBJ2-1
v_call: TRBV19

cdr3_aa: CATSRDFSYNEQFF
cdr3_nt: TGTGCCACCAGCAGAGATTTCTCGTACAATGAGCAGTTCTTC
clone_size: once
d_call: .
j_call: TRBJ2-1
v_call: TRBV15

cdr3_aa: CATAPLRRSSYEQYF
cdr3_nt: TGTGCCACCGCACCTTTACGAAGGAGCTCCTACGAGCAGTACTTC
clone_size: .
d_call: .
j_call: TRBJ2-7
v_call: TRBV2

cdr3_aa: CASSGLATDTQYF
cdr3_nt: TGTGCCAGCTCGGGACTAGCTACAGATACGCAGTATTTT
clone_size: once
d_call: TRBD2
j_call: TRBJ2-3
v_call: TRBV19

cdr3_aa: CASSRQVNTGELFF
cdr3_nt: TGTGCCAGTAGTAGACAGGTTAACACCGGGGAGCTGTTTTTT
clone_size: .
d_call: .
j_call: TRBJ2-2
v_call: TRBV19

cdr3_aa: CASSYTAMTGEHEQYF
cdr3_nt: TGTGCCAGCAGTTATACCGCCATGACAGGGGAACACGAGCAGTACTTC
clone_size: .
d_call: TRBD1
j_call: TRBJ2-7
v_call: TRBV27

cdr3_aa: CASATGDTEAFF
cdr3_nt: TGTGCCAGCGCAACAGGGGACACTGAAGCTTTCTTT
clone_size: .
d_call: TRBD1
j_call: TRBJ1-1
v_call: TRBV6-5

cdr3_aa: CASRPTGVGSYEQYF
cdr3_nt: TGTGCCAGCAGGCCTACAGGGGTGGGGTCCTACGAGCAGTACTTC
clone_size: once
d_call: TRBD1
j_call: TRBJ2-7
v_call: TRBV7-8

cdr3_aa: CASSHRGGPQHF
cdr3_nt: TGTGCCAGCAGCCATAGGGGTGGGCCCCAGCATTTT
clone_size: .
d_call: .
j_call: TRBJ1-5
v_call: TRBV14

cdr3_aa: CASGQGRRHYEQYF
cdr3_nt: TGCGCCAGCGGACAAGGACGGAGACACTACGAGCAGTACTTC
clone_size: .
d_call: .
j_call: TRBJ2-7
v_call: TRBV23-1

cdr3_aa: CASSAPGLADGEQFF
cdr3_nt: TGTGCCAGCAGTGCCCCGGGACTAGCCGACGGTGAGCAGTTCTTC
clone_size: .
d_call: TRBD2
j_call: TRBJ2-1
v_call: TRBV2

cdr3_aa: CAWSVNRLTSATTEAFF
cdr3_nt: TGTGCCTGGAGTGTAAACAGGCTCACTTCGGCTACCACTGAAGCTTTCTTT
clone_size: .
d_call: .
j_call: TRBJ1-1
v_call: TRBV30

cdr3_aa: CASSPLGDLNEKLFF
cdr3_nt: TGTGCCAGCAGCCCTCTAGGGGATTTAAATGAAAAACTGTTTTTT
clone_size: .
d_call: .
j_call: TRBJ1-4
v_call: TRBV11-2

cdr3_aa: CASSVGVSNEQFF
cdr3_nt: TGTGCCAGCAGCGTAGGAGTAAGCAATGAGCAGTTCTTC
clone_size: once
d_call: .
j_call: TRBJ2-1
v_call: TRBV9

cdr3_aa: CASRPGTVPEQYF
cdr3_nt: TGTGCCAGCAGGCCCGGGACAGTTCCCGAGCAGTACTTC
clone_size: .
d_call: TRBD1
j_call: TRBJ2-7
v_call: TRBV2

cdr3_aa: CASSLERVTNYGYTF
cdr3_nt: TGCGCCAGCAGCTTGGAGAGGGTAACTAACTATGGCTACACCTTC
clone_size: .
d_call: .
j_call: TRBJ1-2
v_call: TRBV5-1

cdr3_aa: CASSPYRGPYEQYF
cdr3_nt: TGTGCCAGCAGCCCCTACAGGGGACCCTACGAGCAGTACTTC
clone_size: .
d_call: TRBD1
j_call: TRBJ2-7
v_call: TRBV27

cdr3_aa: CATSRDRLARPPDTQYF
cdr3_nt: TGTGCCACCAGCAGAGATCGCCTAGCGAGGCCCCCAGATACGCAGTATTTT
clone_size: .
d_call: .
j_call: TRBJ2-3
v_call: TRBV15

cdr3_aa: CASKTDRVYEQYF
cdr3_nt: TGTGCCAGCAAGACGGACAGGGTCTACGAGCAGTACTTC
clone_size: .
d_call: TRBD1
j_call: TRBJ2-7
v_call: TRBV2

cdr3_aa: CASSRDRSTDTQYF
cdr3_nt: TGTGCCAGCAGCCGGGACAGAAGCACAGATACGCAGTATTTT
clone_size: .
d_call: TRBD1
j_call: TRBJ2-3
v_call: TRBV6-4

cdr3_aa: CASSPQGWQFF
cdr3_nt: TGCGCCAGCAGTCCCCAGGGATGGCAGTTCTTC
clone_size: .
d_call: .
j_call: TRBJ2-1
v_call: TRBV10-2

cdr3_aa: CASSWTGTSYEQYF
cdr3_nt: TGTGCCAGCAGTTGGACAGGGACCTCCTACGAGCAGTACTTC
clone_size: .
d_call: TRBD1
j_call: TRBJ2-7
v_call: TRBV6-6

cdr3_aa: CASSVERPDTQYF
cdr3_nt: TGCGCCAGCAGCGTTGAGCGGCCAGATACGCAGTATTTT
clone_size: once
d_call: .
j_call: TRBJ2-3
v_call: TRBV5-1

cdr3_aa: CATSVPGTQYF
cdr3_nt: TGTGCCACCTCGGTCCCGGGTACGCAGTATTTT
clone_size: .
d_call: .
j_call: TRBJ2-3
v_call: TRBV6-1

cdr3_aa: CASSSSTGMVGETQYF
cdr3_nt: TGTGCCAGCAGCTCATCGACAGGGATGGTGGGAGAGACCCAGTACTTC
clone_size: once
d_call: TRBD1
j_call: TRBJ2-5
v_call: TRBV11-2

cdr3_aa: CSSSFDGGGYNEQFF
cdr3_nt: TGTTCCAGCAGCTTCGACGGGGGGGGCTACAATGAGCAGTTCTTC
clone_size: once
d_call: TRBD2
j_call: TRBJ2-1
v_call: TRBV7-9

cdr3_aa: CASSRPDTGELFF
cdr3_nt: TGTGCCAGCAGCAGGCCCGACACCGGGGAGCTGTTTTTT
clone_size: .
d_call: .
j_call: TRBJ2-2
v_call: TRBV6-5

cdr3_aa: CASSFTGYYGYTF
cdr3_nt: TGTGCCAGCAGTTTTACAGGGTATTATGGCTACACCTTC
clone_size: .
d_call: .
j_call: TRBJ1-2
v_call: TRBV6-1

cdr3_aa: CASRDRRRETQYF
cdr3_nt: TGCGCCAGCAGGGACAGGAGGCGAGAGACCCAGTACTTC
clone_size: .
d_call: TRBD1
j_call: TRBJ2-5
v_call: TRBV23-1

cdr3_aa: CAWSVLGTGSYYGYTF
cdr3_nt: TGTGCCTGGAGTGTACTTGGGACAGGGTCGTACTATGGCTACACCTTC
clone_size: .
d_call: TRBD1
j_call: TRBJ1-2
v_call: TRBV30

cdr3_aa: CASSLELNTEAFF
cdr3_nt: TGCGCCAGCAGTCTTGAGTTAAACACTGAAGCTTTCTTT
clone_size: once
d_call: .
j_call: TRBJ1-1
v_call: TRBV10-1

cdr3_aa: CASSLVGRGVQPQHF
cdr3_nt: TGTGCCAGCAGCTTAGTAGGCAGGGGAGTCCAGCCCCAGCATTTT
clone_size: .
d_call: .
j_call: TRBJ1-5
v_call: TRBV11-2

cdr3_aa: CASSRGTSGSQLNEQFF
cdr3_nt: TGTGCCAGCTCACGAGGGACTAGCGGGAGTCAGTTAAATGAGCAGTTCTTC
clone_size: .
d_call: TRBD2
j_call: TRBJ2-1
v_call: TRBV18

cdr3_aa: CASSEGTANVAFF
cdr3_nt: TGTGCCAGCAGTGAAGGGACAGCAAATGTGGCTTTCTTT
clone_size: few
d_call: TRBD1
j_call: TRBJ1-1
v_call: TRBV28

cdr3_aa: CASSFRGNYGYTF
cdr3_nt: TGTGCCAGCAGCTTTCGCGGTAACTATGGCTACACCTTC
clone_size: .
d_call: .
j_call: TRBJ1-2
v_call: TRBV5-4

cdr3_aa: CASSDFRDLKTQYF
cdr3_nt: TGTGCCAGCAGCGACTTCCGGGACTTAAAGACCCAGTACTTC
clone_size: .
d_call: .
j_call: TRBJ2-5
v_call: TRBV7-9

cdr3_aa: CASSLRAGEGAFF
cdr3_nt: TGTGCCAGCAGCTTAAGGGCTGGAGAGGGAGCTTTCTTT
clone_size: .
d_call: .
j_call: TRBJ1-1
v_call: TRBV7-3

cdr3_aa: CASSVGTGNEQFF
cdr3_nt: TGTGCCAGCTCAGTGGGCACGGGGAATGAGCAGTTCTTC
clone_size: .
d_call: .
j_call: TRBJ2-1
v_call: TRBV27

cdr3_aa: CASSETGTMYETQYF
cdr3_nt: TGTGCCAGCAGTGAAACAGGGACGATGTATGAGACCCAGTACTTC
clone_size: .
d_call: .
j_call: TRBJ2-5
v_call: TRBV2